The entry that follows covers one T cell receptor (beta chain) sequence. Its antigen remains unknown. This clone may be a read error of a much larger clone one base away. Blocking oligonucleotides added to a second nested PCR suppressed unpaired genes. One entry per CDR3 protein, called by TCRdb with MiXCR from the emulsion pairing reads. Counted here are about 40,000 distinct CDR3 sequences, under 50% occurring once; the ten biggest clones make up approximately 62%. This specimen comes from a study of T cell repertoires in breast cancer. Study overall: Tumors, lymph nodes and blood came from breast cancer patients, plus healthy blood. Most of the 20 to 25 tumors had ER+/PR+ status.

Paired alpha-beta TCRs of CD8+ T cells were analyzed by expanded emulsion RT-PCR. Overnight incubation in approximately 10 IU/mL IL-2 followed CD8 positive selection of the T cells. Study results and limitations: Clone recovery by emulsion RT-PCR was skewed, so it was considered qualitative.

The CDR3 sequence is 16 residues long. From germline, CDR1 is MNHNS and CDR2 SASEGT. V gave up 5 bases and J gave up 3 bases; unmatched junction bases: 9. The sample comprised CD8+ T cells. This chain uses TRBV6-1 with TRBJ2-1, with 8 bases that match TRBD2. This TCR was sampled from a pool of human donors with breast cancer or a healthy control (not recorded which). CDR3 protein: CASSSVGRVDYNEQFF. DNA for the CDR3: TGTGCCAGCAGTAGCGTCGGGAGGGTGGACTACAATGAGCAGTTCTTC.